Below, 2 T cell receptor beta chains from the same sample are listed, as sequenced in a study of long-term antiretroviral therapy in people with HIV. A v3.0 immunoSEQ assay was performed at survey level. Sequencing used immunoSEQ multiplex PCR; TCRdb keeps in-frame clones, though not all of them. The sample records tens of thousands of clones, about 90% being singletons. Sequenced material: unsorted PBMCs, taken 2 years after starting antiretroviral therapy. These receptor sequences come from a man aged 50 or older with HIV.

The chain couples TRBV5-1 to TRBJ2-1; TRBD2 aligns across 11 bases. Germline V CDR1 and CDR2: SGHRS, YFSETQ. V lost 3 bases, J lost 0 bases, and 5 bases stayed unmatched. The CDR3 has 17 amino acids. CDR3 nucleotides: TGCGCCAGCAGCTGGGGACTAGCGGACAGCTCCTACAATGAGCAGTTCTTC. The encoded protein is CASSWGLADSSYNEQFF.

This chain uses TRBV5-1 with TRBJ1-6, with TRBD1 as a possible D gene (5 bases). The ends were cut back, 2 bases at V and 5 bases at J, with 14 bases in the middle. Germline loops: CDR1 SGHRS, CDR2 YFSETQ. The CDR3 extends over 16 amino acids. Here the CDR3 DNA reads TGCGCCAGCAGCTTAAGCGGGGCCTTCGATAATTCACCCCTCCACTTT. Protein: CASSLSGAFDNSPLHF.